This record covers a single T cell receptor (beta chain). The target antigen is unknown. The data stem from a study of CD8+ T cells in alopecia areata. Study-level points and caveats: There were also resident alphabeta T cells of normal skin sequenced in scalp samples. Greater clonality was observed in lesional scalp samples, especially alopecia totalis/universalis, versus normal scalp. While patients received tofacitinib, many expanded lesional clones remained present in scalp and blood.

CDR3 length: 18 amino acids. Germline V CDR1 and CDR2: SGHRS, YFSETQ. The V end lost 0 bases, the J end lost 0 bases, and 18 bases lay between the germline ends. Treatment given: oral pan-JAK inhibitor, 5-10 mg twice daily. PBMC-derived CD4+ and CD8+ T cells were sorted. RNA was isolated and reverse transcribed to cDNA, the sequencing template. The assay was immunoSEQ multiplex PCR, and TCRdb's table has in-frame clones only and misses some. Found here are around 300,000 clones, 45% to 70% of them singletons; the top ten hold about 0.89%. This chain uses TRBV5-1 with TRBJ2-5; D perhaps matches TRBD2 (6 bases). The sample was CD4+ T cells sorted from blood, taken around week 52, from a patient treated with tofacitinib. This TCR was sampled from a human donor with alopecia areata. For the CDR3, the DNA is TGCGCCAGCAGCTTGGTGGGAGGCAGAAGGACATACCAAGAGACCCAGTACTTC. Translated: CASSLVGGRRTYQETQYF.